A selection of T cell receptor beta chains follows, all from one sample in a study of response to subunit inactivated influenza vaccine. TCRdb passed the RT-PCR reads through MiXCR, listing each CDR3 protein once. Found here are just under 550,000 distinct CDR3 sequences, approximately 22% of them singletons; the top ten hold approximately 3%. Separately, the same data were catalogued under a study of T cells expressing NK-cell markers.

Specimen: CD4+ T cells sorted from PBMCs, collected 11 to 12 days after vaccination. The receptor set was obtained from a man over 45 who received an inactivated influenza vaccine. Each CDR3 is given with its conserved first and last residue. Each record gives: V gene, J gene, clone size, D gene, CDR3 protein, CDR3 DNA. A D gene is named only where the DNA matches it firmly. Size tells how often a clone was seen (once, few, many) or the class of an expanded clone, and some rows leave it out.

>TRBV7-9|TRBJ2-5|-|TRBD2
CASSNRLAGVQETQYF
TGTGCCAGCAGCAACCGACTAGCGGGAGTACAAGAGACCCAGTACTTC
>TRBV7-2|TRBJ1-2|few|TRBD1
CASSQRQGADYGYTF
TGTGCCAGCAGCCAACGACAGGGGGCCGACTATGGCTACACCTTC
>TRBV4-3|TRBJ2-2|-|TRBD1
CASSPNYRGLNTGELFF
TGCGCCAGCAGCCCAAATTACAGGGGATTGAACACCGGGGAGCTGTTTTTT
>TRBV10-3|TRBJ1-1|-|-
CAMGGGGAAFF
TGTGCCATGGGAGGTGGGGGGGCAGCTTTCTTT
>TRBV19|TRBJ2-5|few|TRBD2
CASSRGTSGRETQYF
TGTGCCAGTAGTAGGGGGACTAGCGGGCGGGAGACCCAGTACTTC
>TRBV20-1|TRBJ1-6|-|-
CSARDPQQGGNSPLHF
TGCAGTGCTAGAGACCCTCAACAGGGCGGGAATTCACCCCTCCACTTT
>TRBV29-1|TRBJ2-5|few|-
CSVEVRVETQYF
TGCAGCGTTGAAGTCAGGGTGGAGACCCAGTACTTC
>TRBV27|TRBJ2-7|many|-
CASSFEGRWSEQYF
TGTGCCAGCAGTTTTGAGGGGAGGTGGTCCGAGCAGTACTTC
>TRBV3-1|TRBJ2-7|few|-
CASSQALLATYEQYF
TGTGCCAGCAGCCAAGCCCTTTTGGCCACTTACGAGCAGTACTTC
>TRBV6-2/TRBV6-3|TRBJ2-2|-|-
CASSYTGWELFF
TGTGCCAGCAGTTATACCGGCTGGGAGCTGTTTTTT
>TRBV25-1|TRBJ2-4|few|-
CASSAPIGNIQYF
TGTGCCAGCAGTGCGCCGATTGGGAACATTCAGTACTTC
>TRBV25-1|TRBJ2-3|few|TRBD2
CASSEALAGARVTQYF
TGTGCCAGCAGTGAGGCGTTAGCGGGAGCGAGGGTTACGCAGTATTTT